This TCR beta chain was observed in a study of OX40 agonist ivuxolimab in advanced cancers. This CDR3 comprises 13 residues. Trimming took 1 base from V and 5 from J, leaving 5 bases between them. Germline CDR1 reads SGHNT; CDR2 reads YENEEA. Some clones are missing from TCRdb's copy, which holds only in-frame ones; the method was immunoSEQ multiplex PCR. The table shows 45,000 to 65,000 clones, with about 90% occurring only once. The clonotype was recovered from an adult with an advanced solid tumor such as melanoma, head and neck, liver or kidney cancer. The chain joins TRBV11-3 to TRBJ2-2, with no clear D. Specimen: CD4+ or CD8+ T cells sorted from blood, collected in a trial of the OX40 agonist ivuxolimab. Written as DNA, the CDR3 is TGTGCCAGCAGCTTAGCAGCTACCGGGGAGCTGTTTTTT. Amino acid sequence: CASSLAATGELFF.